What follows describes a single T cell receptor (beta chain). The sample is drawn from a study of cytotoxic CD8 clonotypes in ibrutinib-treated CLL. Study background: Mean productive templates were under 260,000; mean productive rearrangements were about 89,000.

This table comes from immunoSEQ multiplex PCR, and its TCRdb copy is limited to in-frame clones, with some not included. The table shows hundreds of thousands of clones, with almost 80% occurring only once. From germline, CDR1 is SGHRS and CDR2 YFSETQ. The V end lost 6 bases, the J end lost 3 bases, and 12 bases lay between the germline ends. The CDR3 extends over 13 amino acids. The TCR sequence derives from a human donor with chronic lymphocytic leukemia. The sequencing used PBMCs, collected before ibrutinib treatment. The V and J genes are TRBV5-1 and TRBJ2-5; D is uncertain. CDR3 sequence (DNA): TGCGCCAGCACCGCTGGAAATAAAGAGACCCAGTACTTC. Translation gives CASTAGNKETQYF.